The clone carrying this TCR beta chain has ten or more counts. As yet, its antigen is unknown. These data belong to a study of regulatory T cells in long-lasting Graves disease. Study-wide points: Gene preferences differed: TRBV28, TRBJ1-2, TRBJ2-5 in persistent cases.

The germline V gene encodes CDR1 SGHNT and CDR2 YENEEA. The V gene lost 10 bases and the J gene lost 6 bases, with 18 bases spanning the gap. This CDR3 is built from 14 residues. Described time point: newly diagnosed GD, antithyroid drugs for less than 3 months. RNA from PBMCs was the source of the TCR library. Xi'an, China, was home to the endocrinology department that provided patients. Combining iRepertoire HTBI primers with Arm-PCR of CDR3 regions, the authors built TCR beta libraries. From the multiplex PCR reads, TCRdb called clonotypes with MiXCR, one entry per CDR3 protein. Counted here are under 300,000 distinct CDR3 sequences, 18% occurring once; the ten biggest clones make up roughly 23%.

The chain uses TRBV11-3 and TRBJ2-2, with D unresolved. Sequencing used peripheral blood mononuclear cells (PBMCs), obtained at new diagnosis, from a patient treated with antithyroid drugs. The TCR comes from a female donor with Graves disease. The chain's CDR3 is CAIPRTATPGELFF. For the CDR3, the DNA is TGTGCCATCCCGAGGACCGCCACCCCCGGGGAGCTGTTTTTT.